The source of this TCR beta chain is a study of blood T cell repertoires in COVID-19. Study-wide background: Some COVID-19 samples were acute and others convalescent; all came from the United States, Italy and Spain.

Produced via immunoSEQ multiplex PCR; TCRdb's table is partial and in-frame only. Of 150,000 or so clones listed, over 75% are singletons. The specimen was peripheral blood. This sequence was found in a man between 65 and 85 years old who had recovered from COVID-19.

The CDR3 DNA follows: TGTGCCAGAAGTCCGGACGAACGACTAGCGGAGGGCTACGAGCAGTACTTC. Its protein product is CARSPDERLAEGYEQYF. This chain links TRBV5-3 with TRBJ2-7; 9 positions match TRBD2. TRBV5-3 is treated as an ORF (open reading frame) with a function not yet certain. The CDR3 totals 17 residues. Trimming at V came to 5 bases and at J to 3 bases, leaving 15 bases not matched to a gene.